A selection of T cell receptor beta chains follows, all from one sample in a study of shared clonotypes between healthy human individuals. The repertoire was sequenced with immunoSEQ multiplex PCR; TCRdb's copy has only in-frame clones and lacks some. The top ten hold around an eighth of the sample, which has around 480,000 clones, roughly 79% seen once. The sequencing input was PBMCs. The source of these receptors is a woman aged 40 to 50 in good health. Some clones in this sample may be carry-over from other donors' samples. The CDR3 runs from the conserved cysteine through the conserved F or W. A D gene is named only where the DNA matches it firmly.

V gene	D gene	J gene	CDR3 protein
TRBV7-3	TRBD1	TRBJ1-2	CASGDRGYGYTF
TRBV7-2	TRBD2	TRBJ2-1	CASSLATSGRANEQFF
TRBV18	.	TRBJ2-2	CASSRGSIGTNTGELFF
TRBV4-1	.	TRBJ2-5	CASSQDHRGGRETQYF
TRBV19	.	TRBJ1-2	CASSIVGGQLPNYGYTF
TRBV19	.	TRBJ2-3	CASNPGANTDTQYF
TRBV29-1	TRBD1	TRBJ2-7	CSVEADRAGYYEQYF
TRBV28	TRBD1	TRBJ2-7	CASSTRDLTGGRPSYEQYF
TRBV4-3	.	TRBJ1-1	CASSQDLLSNTEAFF
TRBV9	TRBD2	TRBJ2-3	CASSVGASGGRSSSTDTQYF
TRBV19	.	TRBJ1-5	CATDDLGGSQPQHF
TRBV6-5	TRBD1	TRBJ1-3	CASSVRTGGNTIYF
TRBV19	TRBD1	TRBJ2-2	CASSIGTGAVPGELFF
TRBV5-1	.	TRBJ2-7	CASSLTVGGSSYEQYF
TRBV2	.	TRBJ1-4	CASSEGGGSNEKLFF
TRBV7-9	.	TRBJ2-5	CASSLAVHQETQYF
TRBV7-2	.	TRBJ2-3	CASSFGLTDTQYF
TRBV5-8	.	TRBJ2-3	CASSLEGQVVDTQYF
TRBV7-9	.	TRBJ2-7	CASSFGASPHEQYF
TRBV18	.	TRBJ2-1	CASSPPQGGTYNEQFF
TRBV7-2	.	TRBJ1-5	CASSSLLGGGQPQHF